This entry lists 29 T cell receptor beta chains sequenced from one sample in a study of blood T cell repertoires in COVID-19. Only in-frame clones appear in the TCRdb table, and some are missing; sequencing was by immunoSEQ multiplex PCR. The profile shows roughly 400,000 clones, 70% to 90% of them singletons. The sample consisted of PBMCs or T cells enriched from blood (not recorded which). All receptors derive from a woman under 30 who had been exposed to COVID-19.

This clone has a single count. The CDR3: CASLGQGITYEQYF. CDR3 coding DNA: TGTGCCTCCCTGGGACAGGGGATTACCTACGAGCAGTACTTC. The chain combines TRBV28 with TRBJ2-7, with 10 bases that match TRBD1. This CDR3 has 14 residues. Germline loops: CDR1 MDHEN, CDR2 SYDVKM. With 11 bases clipped from V and 2 bases from J, the junction kept 9 bases outside the gene matches.

The genes are TRBV9 and TRBJ2-2; maybe TRBD2 (6 bases). Germline V gene sequence: CDR1 SGDLS, CDR2 YYNGEE. CDR3 size: 16 residues. V was shortened by 0 bases and J by 3 bases, with 12 bases between the two germline ends. CDR3 sequence (DNA): TGTGCCAGCAGCGTAGGAGTAGCGGACTACACCGGGGAGCTGTTTTTT. This encodes CASSVGVADYTGELFF.

V usage is TRBV24-1 and J usage is TRBJ2-3, with D perhaps matching TRBD2 (6 bases). CDR1 and CDR2 from the germline V gene are KGHDR and SFDVKD. This CDR3 contains 16 residues. The V gene lost 9 bases and the J gene lost 3 bases, with 21 bases spanning the gap. The CDR3: CATGARMAGMTDTQYF. In DNA, the CDR3 is TGTGCCACCGGGGCCAGGATGGCGGGGATGACAGATACGCAGTATTTT.

The genes are TRBV6-5 and TRBJ1-1; weak D call: TRBD1 (5 bases). This CDR3 comprises 15 residues. Germline V gene lookup returns CDR1 MNHEY and CDR2 SVGAGI. Trimming cost V 6 bases and J 2 bases, with 16 bases left between them. CDR3 protein: CASRLLIQGNTEAFF. Written as DNA, the CDR3 is TGTGCCAGCAGACTACTGATTCAGGGTAACACTGAAGCTTTCTTT.

The chain has TRBV4-1 and TRBJ2-1; 8 bases match TRBD1. The CDR3 contains 13 residues. Germline V gene data show CDR1 as MGHRA and CDR2 as YSYEKL. The V segment lost 3 bases and the J segment 10 bases; nucleotides outside the gene matches: 5. CDR3 DNA sequence: TGCGCCAGCAGCCACCCAGGGGGCGACGAGCAGTTCTTC. Translated: CASSHPGGDEQFF.

Here the CDR3 reads CAISDREYSNQPQHF. CDR3 coding DNA: TGTGCCATCTCGGACAGGGAATATAGCAATCAGCCCCAGCATTTT. The V and J genes are TRBV19 and TRBJ1-5; 8 bases match TRBD1. V dropped 10 bases and J dropped 0; count of bases not matched to a gene: 8. Germline V lookup: CDR1 LNHDA, CDR2 SQIVND (reference sequence). The CDR3 contains 15 residues.

The rearrangement links TRBV28 to TRBJ1-1; 11 nucleotides align to TRBD1. Germline V lookup: CDR1 MDHEN, CDR2 SYDVKM. Unmatched junction bases numbered 6, after V lost 5 bases and J lost 4 bases. The CDR3 runs to 15 residues. CDR3: CASSPWTGGSTEAFF. The CDR3 DNA is TGTGCCAGCAGTCCGTGGACAGGGGGCAGCACTGAAGCTTTCTTT.

The rearrangement uses TRBV28 and TRBJ1-4; 9 bases align to TRBD1. The CDR3 spans 15 residues. Germline loops: CDR1 MDHEN, CDR2 SYDVKM. V lost 4 bases and J lost 5; bases outside the gene matches: 5. The CDR3 sequence: CASSSQGAGNEKLFF. The CDR3 bases are TGTGCCAGCAGTTCACAGGGGGCTGGGAATGAAAAACTGTTTTTT.

J is TRBJ1-2 and V is TRBV7-6, with 8 bases fitting TRBD1. This CDR3 spans 15 amino acids. Trimming removed 5 bases from V and 7 bases from J; junction bases left unmatched: 12. CDR1 is SGHVS and CDR2 is FNYEAQ in the germline V gene. CDR3 loop: CASSTVAGGAGGYTF. CDR3 coding DNA: TGTGCCAGCAGCACCGTGGCAGGGGGCGCGGGTGGCTACACCTTC.

The chain couples TRBV1 to TRBJ1-6; TRBD1, the D gene given by the table, was not confirmed from the DNA. TRBV1 is noted as a pseudogene. The CDR3 has 17 amino acids. In DNA form, the CDR3 reads TGCACCAGCAGCCAAGATCCGGGACAGGGAAACAATTCACCCCTCCACTTT. Translation gives CTSSQDPGQGNNSPLHF.

This chain uses TRBV14 with TRBJ2-1; 10 nucleotides match TRBD2. Germline assignment: CDR1 SGHDN and CDR2 FVKESK. The CDR3 totals 20 residues. V was pared by 0 bases and J by 0 bases, with 11 bases of the junction left unmatched. CDR3 sequence (DNA): TGTGCCAGCAGCCAAGAGGGGGGACTAGCGAGATCAAGCTCCTACAATGAGCAGTTCTTC. Its protein is CASSQEGGLARSSSYNEQFF.

The rearrangement joins TRBV27 to TRBJ2-7; weak D call: TRBD1 (6 bases). Per germline, CDR1 MNHEY and CDR2 SMNVEV (reference sequence). The CDR3 is made up of 16 amino acids. V lost 7 bases to trimming and J lost 5 bases, with 24 bases between them. The CDR3 bases are TGTGCCAGCACCTCTACCCCGGCGGACAGCAGGGACGAGCAGTACTTC. It yields the protein CASTSTPADSRDEQYF.

The chain uses TRBV5-4 and TRBJ1-3, with 9 positions matching TRBD1. Losses at the gene ends were 0 bases for V and 4 bases for J; bases not matched to a gene: 2. Germline loops: CDR1 SGHNT, CDR2 YYREEE (reference sequence). This CDR3 region has 15 residues. The CDR3 coding sequence is TGTGCCAGCAGCTTGGACAGGGGGCGAGGAAACACCATATATTTT. Amino acid sequence: CASSLDRGRGNTIYF.

The DNA for the CDR3 is TGCGCCAGCAGCCAAGATCTCGGACAGGCAACCTCCTACGAGCAGTACTTC. Its protein product is CASSQDLGQATSYEQYF. The chain is built from TRBV4-3 and TRBJ2-7; the match to TRBD1 covers 7 bases. CDR1 and CDR2 (germline): LGHNA, YSLEER. Trimming took 0 bases from V and 0 from J; bases not matched to a gene: 8. This CDR3 has 17 residues.

The J gene is TRBJ1-1, the V gene TRBV4-3; TRBD1 agrees at 10 bases. CDR3 length: 13 residues. Per germline, CDR1 LGHNA and CDR2 YSLEER. Unmatched junction bases numbered 5, after V lost 3 bases and J lost 10 bases. CDR3 sequence reads: CASSQTGGQGAFF. The CDR3 DNA reads as TGCGCCAGCAGCCAGACAGGGGGCCAGGGAGCTTTCTTT.

V gene TRBV6-5 combines with J gene TRBJ1-3, with 9 positions matching TRBD1. CDR3 length equals 15 residues. Germline V lookup: CDR1 MNHEY, CDR2 SVGAGI. V lost 4 bases to trimming and J lost 2 bases; unmatched junction nucleotides: 3. The CDR3 loop reads CASSSTGGTGNTIYF. In nucleotides, the CDR3 is TGTGCCAGCAGTTCCACAGGGGGCACTGGAAACACCATATATTTT.

The J gene is TRBJ2-1, the V gene TRBV4-1, with 8 bases lining up with TRBD2. With 4 bases clipped from V and 9 bases from J, the junction kept 14 bases outside the gene matches. Germline-derived CDR1 and CDR2 are MGHRA and YSYEKL. The CDR3 contains 16 residues. The CDR3 DNA sequence: TGCGCCAGCAGCCCCTCGGGACTAGGATATTCTGGTGAGCAGTTCTTC. It is translated as CASSPSGLGYSGEQFF.

The chain employs TRBV4-2 and TRBJ2-5; 14 bases fit TRBD2. There are 16 residues in the CDR3. The trim removed 3 bases at V and 3 bases at J, leaving 3 bases unmatched. From germline, CDR1 is LGHNA and CDR2 YNFKEQ. CDR3 sequence reads: CASSQETSGGEETQYF. The CDR3 DNA follows: TGTGCCAGCAGCCAGGAGACTAGCGGGGGGGAAGAGACCCAGTACTTC.

The chain carries TRBV28 and TRBJ1-1, with D uncertain. Germline V gene data show CDR1 as MDHEN and CDR2 as SYDVKM. CDR3 length equals 15 residues. The V and J ends lost 6 bases and 3 bases respectively, with 17 bases between them. The CDR3 region has the DNA TGTGCCAGCAGCCGTGGGCTGGGGAGGGACACTGAAGCTTTCTTT. This encodes CASSRGLGRDTEAFF.

The chain joins TRBV29-1 to TRBJ2-7, with 10 bases that match TRBD1. V was clipped by 7 bases and J by 4 bases; unmatched bases: 7. Germline V lookup: CDR1 SQVTM, CDR2 ANQGSEA. The CDR3 contains 13 residues. In DNA form, the CDR3 reads TGCAGCGCTGGGGACAGGGGAGGGTACGAGCAGTACTTC. It translates to CSAGDRGGYEQYF.

The chain combines TRBV5-4 with TRBJ2-7; D is uncertain. Trimming removed 0 bases at V and 3 bases at J, with 10 bases between. The germline V gene encodes CDR1 SGHNT and CDR2 YYREEE (reference sequence). This CDR3 comprises 14 residues. The CDR3 loop reads CASSLGPHGYEQYF. CDR3 nucleotide sequence: TGTGCCAGCAGCTTGGGCCCCCACGGCTACGAGCAGTACTTC.

The chain carries TRBV9 and TRBJ2-1; 8 bases map to TRBD2. This CDR3 has 18 amino acids. Germline CDR1 is SGDLS and CDR2 is YYNGEE. V lost 3 bases, J lost 0 bases, and 11 bases stayed unmatched. CDR3 DNA sequence: TGTGCCAGCAGCGGGGACCTTACTAGCGGTTACTCCTACAATGAGCAGTTCTTC. Protein sequence: CASSGDLTSGYSYNEQFF.

The chain has TRBV2 and TRBJ1-2, with D maybe TRBD1 (6 bases). Trimming removed 4 bases from V and 6 bases from J, with 15 bases in between. Germline values: CDR1 SNHLY, CDR2 FYNNEI. The CDR3 contains 14 residues. Written as DNA, the CDR3 is TGTGCCAGCAGTGCATCTACAGGGCCCCATGGCTACACCTTC. Its protein product is CASSASTGPHGYTF.

The chain carries TRBV11-1 and TRBJ2-2; 9 bases line up with TRBD1. V gave up 2 bases and J gave up 3 bases; unmatched junction bases: 4. Germline V gives CDR1 SGHAT, CDR2 FQDESV (reference sequence). This CDR3 is built from 16 residues. The CDR3 nucleotides read TGTGCCAGCAGCTTAAGGACAGGGGAGGACACCGGGGAGCTGTTTTTT. Translation: CASSLRTGEDTGELFF. Based on the CDR3 plus reference TRBV11-1 and TRBJ2-2, the full variable domain is EAEVAQSPRYKITEKSQAVAFWCDPISGHATLYWYRQILGQGPELLVQFQDESVVDDSQLPKDRFSAERLKGVDSTLKIQPAELGDSAMYLCASSLRTGEDTGELFFGEGSRLTVL.

V usage is TRBV11-2 and J usage is TRBJ1-2, with 10 nucleotides matching TRBD1. J lost 6 bases, V lost 4 bases, and 2 bases had no gene match. Germline values: CDR1 SGHAT, CDR2 FQNNGV. The CDR3 is 13 amino acids. CDR3 DNA: TGTGCCAGCAGCTCGGGACAGGGGAATGGCTACACCTTC. Translating gives CASSSGQGNGYTF.

The genes are TRBV6-6 and TRBJ2-3; 8 bases are a match to TRBD1. This CDR3 has 16 residues. The ends lost 2 bases at V and 5 bases at J; junction bases unmatched: 9. The germline V gene has CDR1 MNHNY and CDR2 SVGAGI (reference sequence). The CDR3 here is CASSYGLQGAVDTQYF. The CDR3 region has the DNA TGTGCCAGCAGTTACGGTCTTCAGGGGGCTGTAGATACGCAGTATTTT.

This clone was recorded a few times. The chain employs TRBV5-1 and TRBJ1-2; D remains unclear. The V end was cut by 0 bases, the J end by 0 bases, with 9 bases between. Germline-derived CDR1 and CDR2 are SGHRS and YFSETQ. There are 15 residues in the CDR3. In DNA, the CDR3 is TGCGCCAGCAGCTTGGATGGCGGAGCTAACTATGGCTACACCTTC. It specifies CASSLDGGANYGYTF. Complete variable domain (other parts from reference TRBV5-1 and TRBJ1-2): KAGVTQTPRYLIKTRGQQVTLSCSPISGHRSVSWYQQTPGQGLQFLFEYFSETQRNKGNFPGRFSGRQFSNSRSEMNVSTLELGDSALYLCASSLDGGANYGYTFGSGTRLTVV.

The chain carries TRBV5-1 and TRBJ2-7; 11 bases line up with TRBD1. CDR1 is SGHRS, CDR2 YFSETQ, per germline. V dropped 4 bases and J dropped 7; count of bases not matched to a gene: 4. CDR3 size: 13 residues. CDR3 sequence: CASSPDRGLEQYF. In DNA form, the CDR3 reads TGCGCCAGCAGCCCGGACAGGGGGCTTGAGCAGTACTTC.

The chain has TRBV10-3 and TRBJ2-7; TRBD1 agrees at 9 bases. The germline V gene encodes CDR1 ENHRY and CDR2 SYGVKD. The V gene end was trimmed by 2 bases and the J gene end by 3 bases; junction bases not matched to a gene: 5. CDR3 length: 15 residues. In nucleotides, the CDR3 is TGTGCCATCAGTGAGGGGACAGGGCGAGGCTACGAGCAGTACTTC. The encoded protein is CAISEGTGRGYEQYF.